These 4 T cell receptor beta chains came from one sample sequenced in a study of CD8+CD57+ T cells in acquired aplastic anemia listed by TCRdb under 2018. The listed sequencing device is Illumina HiSeq 2000. TCR beta VDJ combination and CDR3 sequence profiling used genomic DNA as the template. TCRdb reprocessing: public reads trimmed at Q25 with fastp, clones called with MiXCR, in-frame beta chains kept. Rows are combined by CDR3 protein, so each entry shows the most common genes and DNA. Counted in this sample were under 200,000 distinct CDR3 sequences; 48% of them appeared once. Of the sample, more than 30% falls within the top ten clones. Flow cytometry had shown CD8+CD57+ cell expansion in the patients selected for sequencing. Sequenced: sorted CD4+, CD8+, or CD8+CD57+ T cells (not recorded which) from PBMCs. The source of these receptors is a human donor with aplastic anemia.

This clonotype was found once. V and J are TRBV30 and TRBJ1-1; no definite D call. Trimming shortened V by 4 bases and J by 6 bases, and 18 bases separated the two germline ends. This CDR3 has 14 amino acids. CDR1 is GTSNPN and CDR2 is SVGIG in the germline V gene (reference sequence). The CDR3, as DNA: TGTGCCTGGACGTTTAAGGACGGATGGGCTGAAGCTTTCTTT. This encodes CAWTFKDGWAEAFF.

The chain uses TRBV2 and TRBJ2-3; tentatively, D is TRBD1 (6 bases). CDR3 size: 14 residues. CDR1 is SNHLY, CDR2 FYNNEI, per germline. V shed 3 bases and J shed 3 bases, with 10 bases lying between them. The CDR3 coding sequence is TGTGCCAGCAGTGAGCACAGGGAAACAGATACGCAGTATTTT. Residues: CASSEHRETDTQYF.

This clonotype was seen ten or more times. The chain employs TRBV7-2 and TRBJ1-2, with 8 positions matching TRBD1. The CDR3 length is 13 residues. V was pared by 5 bases and J by 6 bases, with 5 bases of the junction left unmatched. Germline V gives CDR1 SGHTA, CDR2 FQGNSA. Here the CDR3 reads CASSQDRVDGYTF. In DNA form, the CDR3 reads TGTGCCAGCAGCCAGGACAGGGTGGATGGCTACACCTTC. Variable domain in full (rest from reference TRBV7-2 and TRBJ1-2): GAGVSQSPSNKVTEKGKDVELRCDPISGHTALYWYRQSLGQGLEFLIYFQGNSAPDKSGLPSDRFSAERTGGSVSTLTIQRTQQEDSAVYLCASSQDRVDGYTFGSGTRLTVV.

This sequence joins TRBV7-7 and TRBJ2-1; the match to TRBD2 covers 12 bases. The CDR3 covers 13 residues. Per germline, CDR1 SSHAT and CDR2 FNYEAQ (reference sequence). The DNA of the CDR3 is TGTGCTAGAACTAGCGGGAGGATCGATGAGCAGTTCTTC. The encoded protein is CARTSGRIDEQFF.